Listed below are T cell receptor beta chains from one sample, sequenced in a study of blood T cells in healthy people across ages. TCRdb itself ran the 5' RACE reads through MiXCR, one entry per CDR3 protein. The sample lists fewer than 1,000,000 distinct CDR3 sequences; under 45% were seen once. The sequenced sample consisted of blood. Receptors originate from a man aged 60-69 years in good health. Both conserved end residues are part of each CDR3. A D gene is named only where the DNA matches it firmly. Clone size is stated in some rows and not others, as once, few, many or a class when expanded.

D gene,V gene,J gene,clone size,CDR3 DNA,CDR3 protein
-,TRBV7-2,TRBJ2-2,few,TGTGCCAGCAGTCAAGACAGGCCGAACACCGGGGAGCTGTTTTTT,CASSQDRPNTGELFF
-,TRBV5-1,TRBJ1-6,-,TGCGCCAGCAGCCTCCCCACAGGGACCAATTCACCCCTCCACTTT,CASSLPTGTNSPLHF
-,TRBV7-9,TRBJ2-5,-,TGTGCCAGCAGCTTAGTGCCAGCGGAAGAGACCCAGTACTTC,CASSLVPAEETQYF
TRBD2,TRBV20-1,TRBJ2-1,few,TGCAGTGCTAGAGAGGGGGGGACGTTTAACAATGAGCAGTTCTTC,CSAREGGTFNNEQFF
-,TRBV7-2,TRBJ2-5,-,TGTGCCAGCAGCCGGCTAGGGGCCGAGACCCAGTACTTC,CASSRLGAETQYF
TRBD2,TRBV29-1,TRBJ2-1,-,TGCAGCGTTGATCTAGCGGGGGGAGGTGAGCAGTTCTTC,CSVDLAGGGEQFF
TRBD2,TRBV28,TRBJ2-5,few,TGTGCCAGCAGTTCCCCGGGGACTAGCGGGGGGGCCAAGACCCAGTACTTC,CASSSPGTSGGAKTQYF
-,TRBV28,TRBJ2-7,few,TGTGCCAGCAGTTTAGTCAAACCGGGGCCCTACGAGCAGTACTTC,CASSLVKPGPYEQYF
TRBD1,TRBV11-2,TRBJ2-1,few,TGTGCCAGCAGCCCATCCGGGACAGGGTTAACCAAGGGCTCCTACAATGAGCAGTTCTTC,CASSPSGTGLTKGSYNEQFF
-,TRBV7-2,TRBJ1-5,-,TGTGCCAGCAGCTTTAGCCCAGGCTGGGGTCAGCCCCAGCATTTT,CASSFSPGWGQPQHF
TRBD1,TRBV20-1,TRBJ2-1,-,TGCAGTGCTAGAGATTCATTTCTGAGACAGGGGGCCGATGAGCAGTTCTTC,CSARDSFLRQGADEQFF
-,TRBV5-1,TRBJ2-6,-,TGCGCCAGCACGGTCTGGGGGTTTGGGGCCAACGTCCTGACTTTC,CASTVWGFGANVLTF
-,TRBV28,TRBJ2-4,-,TGTGCCAGCAGCCGGGACATAGGTCAAAACATTCAGTACTTC,CASSRDIGQNIQYF
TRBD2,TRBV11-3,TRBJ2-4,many,TGTGCCAGCAGACCTGGGGGGGAGGTAGACATTCAGTACTTC,CASRPGGEVDIQYF
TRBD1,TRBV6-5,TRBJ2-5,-,TGTGCCAGCAGTGGGGGGACAGGGGTGGAGACCCAGTACTTC,CASSGGTGVETQYF
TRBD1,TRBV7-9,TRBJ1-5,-,TGTGCCAGCAGCACGGGACAGGGGGGCGGTCAGCCCCAGCATTTT,CASSTGQGGGQPQHF